This T cell receptor beta chain emerged from a study of blood T cell repertoires in COVID-19. Turning to the study itself: Samples taken during acute and convalescent COVID-19 were collected in the United States, Italy and Spain.

Study processing details: Estimated nucleated cell counts came from reference gene primer amplification. TCRdb's table, derived via immunoSEQ multiplex PCR, lists solely in-frame clones and lacks some. Clone size and the V and J calls come from that table; the DNA yielded D and trimming. The table records 150,000 to 200,000 clones, over 80% of them present only once. This clone was detected only a few times. Germline V gene lookup returns CDR1 SQVTM and CDR2 ANQGSEA. The ends were cut back, 7 bases at V and 3 bases at J, with 15 bases in the middle. The CDR3 sequence is 14 residues long. Sequenced material: peripheral blood. V and J are TRBV29-1 and TRBJ2-2; a weak D match, TRBD1 (5 bases). This receptor was identified in a woman in her 30s with acute or convalescent COVID-19. The CDR3 spells CSGGAAGYTGELFF. The CDR3 DNA follows: TGCAGCGGTGGGGCGGCAGGATACACCGGGGAGCTGTTTTTT.